The 15 T cell receptor beta chains in this list originate from one sample, sequenced in a study of CD8 T cells in ankylosing spondylitis. Each CDR3 protein is one row after TCRdb ran MiXCR on the 5' RACE reads. The table lists more than 150,000 distinct CDR3 sequences, 9.5% to 15% of them singletons. Sequenced input: blood, either unsorted or a sorted T cell fraction (not recorded which). The receptors shown here come from a male donor with ankylosing spondylitis or in good health (not recorded which).

This clonotype has a single count. The chain combines TRBV6-1 with TRBJ2-7, with TRBD2 as a possible D gene (5 bases). Trimming stripped 5 bases from V and 2 bases from J, with 13 bases between. This CDR3 is 14 amino acids long. CDR1 and CDR2 from the germline V gene are MNHNS and SASEGT. This CDR3 is CASSPRAPPYEQYF. The CDR3 coding sequence is TGTGCCAGCAGTCCGCGGGCTCCTCCCTACGAGCAGTACTTC.

This clonotype was recorded only once. The chain links TRBV4-1 to TRBJ2-7; no definite D call. This CDR3 is built from 15 residues. V was clipped by 1 base and J by 3 bases, with 13 bases between them. Germline assignment: CDR1 MGHRA and CDR2 YSYEKL. CDR3 protein: CASSQVTDPNYEQYF. In DNA, the CDR3 is TGCGCCAGCAGCCAAGTAACCGACCCAAACTACGAGCAGTACTTC.

This clonotype came up a few times. The V and J genes are TRBV5-1 and TRBJ2-1, with TRBD2 as a possible D gene (5 bases). This CDR3 contains 15 residues. The V gene's germline CDR1 is SGHRS and CDR2 YFSETQ. V was cut by 0 bases and J by 2 bases, with 9 bases left in between. The CDR3 nucleotides read TGCGCCAGCAGCTTGGGATCTAGCACCTACAATGAGCAGTTCTTC. Translating gives CASSLGSSTYNEQFF.

This clonotype was found a few times. This CDR3 is CAWSLTRPEQFF. CDR3 DNA sequence: TGTGCCTGGAGTCTAACCAGACCTGAGCAGTTCTTC. The chain links TRBV30 to TRBJ2-1; D is uncertain. Trimming cost V 2 bases and J 9 bases, with 11 bases left between them. Per the germline V gene, CDR1 is GTSNPN and CDR2 is SVGIG (reference sequence). CDR3 length: 12 residues.

This clonotype has only a few counts. This chain links TRBV11-2 with TRBJ1-1; a weak D match, TRBD1 (6 bases). Trimming left V 7 bases short and J 3 bases short, with 21 bases between. Germline V gene sequence: CDR1 SGHAT, CDR2 FQNNGV. CDR3 length equals 16 residues. CDR3 in DNA: TGTGCCAGCACCGAGCGGATGGGGGGCATGGACACTGAAGCTTTCTTT. This encodes CASTERMGGMDTEAFF.

Only a few counts were recorded for this clonotype. V gene TRBV30 combines with J gene TRBJ2-2; 8 bases fit TRBD1. CDR3 length equals 15 residues. Germline V lookup: CDR1 GTSNPN, CDR2 SVGIG (reference sequence). V was pared by 3 bases and J by 3 bases, with 6 bases of the junction left unmatched. The CDR3 bases are TGTGCCTGGAGGGGCCCGGGACAGGACACCGGGGAGCTGTTTTTT. It is translated as CAWRGPGQDTGELFF.

The table lists this clonotype with a few counts. The chain joins TRBV20-1 to TRBJ2-7, with D maybe TRBD2 (6 bases). V was pared by 0 bases and J by 2 bases, with 11 bases between. This CDR3 is built from 14 residues. Germline lookup yields CDR1 DFQATT and CDR2 SNEGSKA (reference sequence). The CDR3 region is CSARDGTGTYEQYF. The CDR3 DNA reads as TGCAGTGCTAGAGACGGGACTGGGACCTACGAGCAGTACTTC.

On this clonotype itself: This CDR3 is missing its conserved last phenylalanine or tryptophan, likely due to a read error. The chain carries TRBV19 and TRBJ2-7; 10 nucleotides agree with TRBD2. CDR1 and CDR2 from the germline V gene are LNHDA and SQIVND (reference sequence). CDR3 length: 15 residues. V was clipped by 2 bases and J by 3 bases; unmatched bases: 4. The CDR3 bases are TGTGCCAGTAGTATACTAGCGGGAGTAGGCTACGAGCAGTACTTG. Protein sequence: CASSILAGVGYEQYL.

Only a few counts were recorded for this clonotype. The chain joins TRBV27 to TRBJ1-2; D is possibly TRBD1 (5 bases). The CDR3 length is 14 residues. The germline V gene encodes CDR1 MNHEY and CDR2 SMNVEV (reference sequence). Trimming took off 0 bases at V and 7 bases at J, with 12 bases between the two ends. The CDR3 spells CASSLSDRSGGYTF. The CDR3 DNA reads as TGTGCCAGCAGTTTATCAGACAGATCGGGTGGCTACACCTTC.

In its sample, this clonotype was seen a few times. This chain links TRBV9 with TRBJ2-7, with 7 positions matching TRBD2. The CDR3 consists of 14 residues. V shed 3 bases and J 5 bases; nucleotides not matched to a gene: 8. Germline CDR1 SGDLS, CDR2 YYNGEE. The CDR3 here is CASSGGSTGDEQYF. CDR3 nucleotides: TGTGCCAGCAGCGGCGGGAGTACGGGGGACGAGCAGTACTTC.

This clonotype was recorded a few times. This rearrangement joins TRBV7-9 to TRBJ1-1; 9 bases match TRBD1. The CDR3 contains 14 residues. In germline, CDR1 is SEHNR, CDR2 FQNEAQ (reference sequence). After removal of 5 bases from V and 4 bases from J, the junction contained 5 bases not matched to a gene. The CDR3 DNA sequence: TGTGCCAGCAGCCCTGGGGACAGGGCCACTGAAGCTTTCTTT. This encodes CASSPGDRATEAFF.

The chain couples TRBV7-8 to TRBJ2-7; 12 bases map to TRBD2. This CDR3 has 15 residues. Germline V lookup: CDR1 SGHVS, CDR2 FQNEAQ. V gave up 5 bases and J gave up 7 bases; unmatched junction bases: 9. The CDR3 sequence is CASSTDGLAGWEQYF. CDR3 DNA sequence: TGTGCCAGCAGCACCGATGGACTAGCGGGGTGGGAGCAGTACTTC. The full variable domain, completed using reference TRBV7-8 and TRBJ2-7, is GAGVSQSPRYKVAKRGQDVALRCDPISGHVSLFWYQQALGQGPEFLTYFQNEAQLDKSGLPSDRFFAERPEGSVSTLKIQRTQQEDSAVYLCASSTDGLAGWEQYFGPGTRLTVT.

The chain links TRBV20-1 to TRBJ1-1; TRBD1 aligns across 9 bases. Unmatched junction bases numbered 10, after V lost 5 bases and J lost 0 bases. This CDR3 spans 16 amino acids. Germline V gene data show CDR1 as DFQATT and CDR2 as SNEGSKA (reference sequence). This CDR3 is CSAQTGDRALNTEAFF. The CDR3 bases are TGCAGTGCTCAGACGGGGGACAGGGCCCTGAACACTGAAGCTTTCTTT.

The V gene is TRBV6-6, the J gene TRBJ2-7; the D call may be TRBD1 or TRBD2 (5 bases each). Trimming removed 6 bases from V and 5 bases from J, with 14 bases in between. The germline gives CDR1 MNHNY, CDR2 SVGAGI (reference sequence). This CDR3 contains 13 residues. The CDR3 region is CASRGREKDEQYF. For the CDR3, the DNA is TGTGCCAGCAGAGGCAGGGAGAAGGACGAGCAGTACTTC.

In its sample, this clonotype was seen many times. This chain connects TRBV9 to TRBJ2-7; D not resolved. In germline, CDR1 is SGDLS, CDR2 YYNGEE. Between the trimmed V and J ends, which lost 0 bases and 2 bases, there was a span of 6 bases. The CDR3 contains 13 residues. In DNA, the CDR3 is TGTGCCAGCAGCGTAGGGTTAACCTACGAGCAGTACTTC. It yields the protein CASSVGLTYEQYF. The complete variable domain, with remaining parts taken from reference TRBV9 and TRBJ2-7, reads DSGVTQTPKHLITATGQRVTLRCSPRSGDLSVYWYQQSLDQGLQFLIQYYNGEERAKGNILERFSAQQFPDLHSELNLSSLELGDSALYFCASSVGLTYEQYFGPGTRLTVT.